The sample holds a few counts of the clone carrying this T cell receptor (beta chain). What it recognizes is unknown. CDR1 is MNHGY and CDR2 is SAAAGT in the germline V gene. CDR3 size: 16 residues. After removal of 6 bases from V and 8 bases from J, the junction contained 16 bases not matched to a gene. These data are taken from a study of T cells in localized non-small cell lung cancer. Overall study findings and caveats: Across samples, adjacent lung featured a median roughly 60 of the top 100 tumor clones. Only one tumor region was sequenced, so heterogeneity remains possible. It was uninvolved adjacent lung that showed the highest T cell clonality, exceeding tumor.

Clones were read by immunoSEQ multiplex PCR, and TCRdb kept only the in-frame ones, dropping some. Here the sample spans 2,600 or so clones, 31% being singletons. The chain is built from TRBV6-8 and TRBJ1-2, with 9 bases that match TRBD1. The TCR was taken from a female donor of 60 years or more with stage II lung adenocarcinoma. Sequencing was performed on lung tumor tissue, taken before any cancer treatment. Here the CDR3 DNA reads TGTGCCAGCAGCCCCCCCGGGACAGGGCTGTATGAGGGCTACACCTTC. This encodes CASSPPGTGLYEGYTF.